Below are 23 T cell receptor beta chains sequenced from a single sample in a study of regulatory T cells in long-lasting Graves disease. TCR beta libraries were built with iRepertoire HTBI primers and Arm-PCR of CDR3 regions. From the multiplex PCR reads, TCRdb called clonotypes with MiXCR, one entry per CDR3 protein. The sample has about 400,000 distinct CDR3 sequences, 15% to 20% seen once. The time point is: newly diagnosed GD, antithyroid drugs for less than 3 months. The TCR library was made from RNA extracted from PBMCs. These sequences were also reported in another study, on T cells in Graves' hyperthyroidism and ophthalmopathy.

Sequences were derived from peripheral blood mononuclear cells (PBMCs), sampled at new diagnosis, from a patient treated with antithyroid drugs. All receptors derive from a young woman with Graves disease.

This clonotype was observed at least ten times. The chain joins TRBV11-2 to TRBJ2-1, with 12 bases that match TRBD2. CDR3 size: 17 residues. V lost 5 bases, J lost 5 bases, and 10 bases stayed unmatched. Germline CDR1 is SGHAT and CDR2 is FQNNGV. The CDR3 DNA follows: TGTGCCAGCAGCCGAACTCCCGGACTAGCGGGAAACAATGAGCAGTTCTTC. Its translation: CASSRTPGLAGNNEQFF.

Worth noting for this clonotype: This may arise from a read error, as a much more abundant clone is one base away. This chain connects TRBV7-9 to TRBJ2-1; 13 bases match TRBD2. CDR1 and CDR2 (germline): SEHNR, FQNEAQ (reference sequence). The CDR3 is 17 amino acids. This CDR3 is CASSSGTSGVGYSEQFF. CDR3 in DNA: TGTGCCAGCAGCTCCGGGACTAGCGGGGTCGGGTACAGTGAGCAGTTCTTC.

This clonotype appeared many times. V and J are TRBV18 and TRBJ2-2; D is possibly TRBD1 (5 bases). Germline V gene sequence: CDR1 KGHSH, CDR2 LQKENI. There are 14 residues in the CDR3. V lost 5 bases and J lost 2, with 9 bases in between. The CDR3 is CASSADSNTGELFF. The CDR3 DNA reads as TGTGCCAGCTCAGCTGACAGTAACACCGGGGAGCTGTTTTTT.

At least ten counts were recorded for this clonotype. The chain couples TRBV28 to TRBJ1-1; tentative D call: TRBD1 (6 bases). The V end lost 8 bases, the J end lost 1 base, and 17 bases lay between the germline ends. Germline CDR1 MDHEN, CDR2 SYDVKM. The length of the CDR3 is 15 residues. CDR3 DNA: TGTGCCAGCCCCCCAGGGGTTGGAGGGAACACTGAAGCTTTCTTT. It codes for CASPPGVGGNTEAFF.

This clonotype showed up many times. V and J are TRBV9 and TRBJ2-3; 8 nucleotides agree with TRBD2. The J segment lost 2 bases and the V segment lost 4 bases, leaving 6 bases of the junction unmatched. Germline CDR1 and CDR2: SGDLS and YYNGEE. There are 15 residues in the CDR3. The CDR3 is CASSSGTSNTDTQYF. CDR3 nucleotides: TGTGCCAGCAGCTCCGGGACTAGTAACACAGATACGCAGTATTTT. Full variable domain (rest looked up from reference TRBV9 and TRBJ2-3): DSGVTQTPKHLITATGQRVTLRCSPRSGDLSVYWYQQSLDQGLQFLIQYYNGEERAKGNILERFSAQQFPDLHSELNLSSLELGDSALYFCASSSGTSNTDTQYFGPGTRLTVL.

This clonotype has just a few counts. The chain recombines TRBV28 with TRBJ2-1, with 9 positions matching TRBD2. There are 16 residues in the CDR3. Trimming took 2 bases from V and 6 from J; bases not matched to a gene: 8. In germline, CDR1 is MDHEN, CDR2 SYDVKM. The CDR3 is CASSLLAGSPINEQFF. The DNA of the CDR3 is TGTGCCAGCAGTTTACTAGCGGGATCCCCTATCAATGAGCAGTTCTTC.

Turning to this clonotype: This could be a read error, since a much larger clone is one nucleotide away. This rearrangement joins TRBV6-5 to TRBJ2-2; 7 bases are shared with TRBD1. The CDR3 has 15 amino acids. Germline values: CDR1 MNHEY, CDR2 SVGAGI. CDR3 residues: CASSSRGLGTGEPFF. Here the CDR3 DNA reads TGTGCCAGCAGTTCCAGGGGGTTGGGCACCGGGGAGCCGTTTTTT.

This clonotype has a count of ten or more. The gene calls are TRBV5-5 and TRBJ1-1; D gene uncertain. Trimming took off 4 bases at V and 11 bases at J, with 12 bases between the two ends. The length of the CDR3 is 11 residues. Germline CDR1 reads SGHKS; CDR2 reads YYEKEE (reference sequence). CDR3 DNA sequence: TGTGCCAGCAGCCAGCACGAGGCGGCTTTCTTT. Amino acid sequence: CASSQHEAAFF.

This clonotype has a count of ten or more. V usage is TRBV7-3 and J usage is TRBJ1-1; TRBD1 might be the D (5 bases). CDR3 length: 14 amino acids. The germline V gene encodes CDR1 SGHTA and CDR2 FQGTGA. V was shortened by 3 bases and J by 5 bases, with 13 bases between the two germline ends. CDR3 sequence: CASSLVGGWTEAFF. The CDR3 DNA reads as TGTGCCAGCAGCTTGGTCGGGGGATGGACTGAAGCTTTCTTT.

This clonotype was recorded many times. Germline is not matched at one junction end, which may reflect a read error. CDR3 in amino acids: CASRLGIRDNSPLHF. The CDR3 DNA reads TGCGCCAGCAGGTTGGGGATTCGGGATAATTCACCCCTCCACTTT. This chain uses TRBV5-1 with TRBJ1-6, with D hard to call. The CDR3 runs 15 residues. The germline gives CDR1 SGHRS, CDR2 YFSETQ.

Note on this clonotype: This may be a read error: a much more frequent sequence differs by one nucleotide. The chain carries TRBV30 and TRBJ2-5; no definite D call. The CDR3 has 12 residues. Germline CDR1 and CDR2: GTSNPN and SVGIG (reference sequence). In DNA form, the CDR3 reads TGTGCCTGGAGTGTCAGGTTGGAGACCCGGTACTTC. Its translation is CAWSVRLETRYF.

This sequence joins TRBV20-1 and TRBJ1-4; D ambiguous. The CDR3 runs 14 residues. Trimming shortened V by 0 bases and J by 0 bases, and 5 bases separated the two germline ends. CDR1 is DFQATT, CDR2 SNEGSKA, per germline (reference sequence). CDR3 amino acids: CSARDPSTNEKLFF. CDR3 DNA sequence: TGCAGTGCTAGAGATCCCTCAACTAATGAAAAACTGTTTTTT.

The rearrangement joins TRBV24-1 to TRBJ1-2; D is undetermined. The CDR3 length is 13 residues. Per the germline V gene, CDR1 is KGHDR and CDR2 is SFDVKD. V shed 3 bases and J shed 9 bases, with 13 bases lying between them. The CDR3 protein is CATSDTRGWSYTF. CDR3 nucleotides: TGTGCCACCAGTGATACCCGGGGTTGGAGCTACACCTTC.

This chain links TRBV29-1 with TRBJ1-5; D is unclear. The CDR3 contains 15 residues. The germline CDR1 and CDR2 sequences are SQVTM and ANQGSEA. The V and J ends lost 4 bases and 0 bases respectively, with 13 bases between them. The CDR3 sequence: CSVVESPYSNQPQHF. CDR3 nucleotides: TGCAGCGTTGTGGAGAGCCCTTATAGCAATCAGCCCCAGCATTTT. Drawing the rest from reference TRBV29-1 and TRBJ1-5, the complete variable domain is SAVISQKPSRDICQRGTSLTIQCQVDSQVTMMFWYRQQPGQSLTLIATANQGSEATYESGFVIDKFPISRPNLTFSTLTVSNMSPEDSSIYLCSVVESPYSNQPQHFGDGTRLSIL.

This clonotype was counted at least ten times. CDR3 nucleotide sequence: TGTGCCAGCAGTTTGGAAACCTATAATTCACCCCTCCACTTT. It encodes CASSLETYNSPLHF. V usage is TRBV7-9 and J usage is TRBJ1-6, with D unresolved. CDR3 length equals 14 residues. Trimming took 6 bases from V and 2 from J, leaving 8 bases between them. Germline V lookup: CDR1 SEHNR, CDR2 FQNEAQ (reference sequence). The whole variable domain, remainder taken from reference TRBV7-9 and TRBJ1-6, is DTGVSQNPRHKITKRGQNVTFRCDPISEHNRLYWYRQTLGQGPEFLTYFQNEAQLEKSRLLSDRFSAERPKGSFSTLEIQRTEQGDSAMYLCASSLETYNSPLHFGNGTRLTVT.

V is TRBV4-2 and J is TRBJ1-1; D remains unclear. V lost 0 bases and J lost 3, with 8 bases in between. This CDR3 has 14 amino acids. Germline values: CDR1 LGHNA, CDR2 YNFKEQ. CDR3 region: CASSQDTEYTEAFF. The CDR3 DNA reads TGTGCCAGCAGCCAAGACACGGAATACACTGAAGCTTTCTTT.

This clonotype showed up just a few times. This sequence joins TRBV14 and TRBJ2-1; 13 bases are a match to TRBD2. The CDR3 totals 19 residues. Trimming removed 2 bases from V and 0 bases from J; junction bases left unmatched: 7. CDR1 is SGHDN, CDR2 FVKESK, per germline. CDR3 DNA sequence: TGTGCCAGCAGCCAATATAGACTAGCGGGAGGCAGCTCCTACAATGAGCAGTTCTTC. Translation: CASSQYRLAGGSSYNEQFF.

This clonotype was observed many times. The chain joins TRBV29-1 to TRBJ1-1; no definite D call. Trimming cost V 5 bases and J 0 bases, with 10 bases left between them. Germline CDR1 and CDR2: SQVTM and ANQGSEA. The CDR3 spans 13 residues. CDR3: CSVRPTMNTEAFF. DNA for the CDR3: TGCAGCGTTAGACCCACCATGAACACTGAAGCTTTCTTT.

The rearrangement links TRBV5-5 to TRBJ1-2, with 10 bases lining up with TRBD1. V lost 4 bases and J lost 8; bases outside the gene matches: 8. The V gene's germline CDR1 is SGHKS and CDR2 YYEKEE (reference sequence). The CDR3 consists of 14 residues. The CDR3 spells CASSKTGGAWGYTF. CDR3 nucleotides: TGTGCCAGCAGCAAGACAGGGGGCGCTTGGGGCTACACCTTC.

This clonotype appeared many times. V is TRBV28 and J is TRBJ2-7, with TRBD1 as a possible D gene (6 bases). The germline V and J ends were trimmed by 5 bases and 6 bases, with 17 bases remaining between them. This CDR3 comprises 14 residues. From germline, CDR1 is MDHEN and CDR2 SYDVKM. This chain's CDR3 is CASSKDRPRPEQYF. The CDR3, as DNA: TGTGCCAGCAGTAAGGACAGACCCCGCCCCGAGCAGTACTTC.

This clonotype was counted many times. The CDR3 DNA reads as TGTGCCAGCAGCCAAGGGGGAATGGACGAGCAGTACTTC. Amino acids: CASSQGGMDEQYF. The chain carries TRBV3-1 and TRBJ2-7; no reliable D call. Trimming pared 1 base from V and 5 bases from J, leaving 9 bases between. CDR3 length: 13 residues. Germline CDR1 LGHDT, CDR2 YNNKEL (reference sequence).

This clonotype came up many times. The CDR3, as DNA: TGTGCCAGCAGCTTAATGTACACTGAAGCTTTCTTT. It specifies CASSLMYTEAFF. V gene TRBV7-2 combines with J gene TRBJ1-1, with D unresolved. The CDR3 is 12 amino acids. Looked up from germline, CDR1 is SGHTA and CDR2 is FQGNSA. V lost 2 bases to trimming and J lost 3 bases, with 4 bases between them.

This clonotype was picked up many times. The chain couples TRBV20-1 to TRBJ1-6; D is possibly TRBD1 (6 bases). In germline, CDR1 is DFQATT, CDR2 SNEGSKA (reference sequence). Trimming took 6 bases from V and 7 from J, leaving 10 bases between them. The CDR3 runs 12 residues. The CDR3 bases are TGCAGTGCAGGACAGATCAATTCACCCCTCCACTTT. As protein: CSAGQINSPLHF.